Listed below are T cell receptor beta chains from one sample, sequenced in a study of CD8 T cells in ankylosing spondylitis. TCRdb itself ran the 5' RACE reads through MiXCR, one entry per CDR3 protein. The sample includes some 120,000 distinct CDR3 sequences, roughly 7.3% seen only once; the top ten take 10% to 15%. The sample comprised blood, either unsorted or a sorted T cell fraction (not recorded which). These receptors were taken from a male donor with ankylosing spondylitis or in good health (not recorded which). CDR3s include the opening cysteine and the closing phenylalanine or tryptophan. A D gene is named only where the DNA matches it firmly. The size of a clone is reported for some rows only, either as once, few or many, or as a class for expanded clones.

j_gene: TRBJ1-2
len: 15
v_gene: TRBV12-3/TRBV12-4
abundance: many
d_gene: NA
CDR3nt: TGTGCCAGCAGTGTGAGGGGGGCAGCTAACTATGGCTACACCTTC
CDR3aa: CASSVRGAANYGYTF

j_gene: TRBJ2-7
len: 14
v_gene: TRBV29-1
abundance: many
d_gene: TRBD1
CDR3nt: TGCAGCGTAGCCCCTATGGGACAGGGGAGCGAGCAGTACTTC
CDR3aa: CSVAPMGQGSEQYF

j_gene: TRBJ1-1
len: 16
v_gene: TRBV7-9
abundance: many
d_gene: NA
CDR3nt: TGTGCCAGCAGCCCTTATGGCAGGAATATGAACACTGAAGCTTTCTTT
CDR3aa: CASSPYGRNMNTEAFF

j_gene: TRBJ2-5
len: 16
v_gene: TRBV12-3/TRBV12-4
abundance: many
d_gene: TRBD2
CDR3nt: TGTGCCAGCAGTCCCGTCTCGACTAGCGGGAGGGAGACCCAGTACTTC
CDR3aa: CASSPVSTSGRETQYF

j_gene: TRBJ2-3
len: 18
v_gene: TRBV20-1
abundance: few
d_gene: NA
CDR3nt: TGCAGTGCTAGGAGTCGGGTCCGGGTTTCGTCGCACACAGATACGCAGTATTTT
CDR3aa: CSARSRVRVSSHTDTQYF

j_gene: TRBJ2-3
len: 12
v_gene: TRBV5-1
abundance: many
d_gene: TRBD1
CDR3nt: TGCGCCAGCGGACAGGGGGAAGCTACGCAGTATTTT
CDR3aa: CASGQGEATQYF

j_gene: TRBJ2-1
len: 17
v_gene: TRBV12-3/TRBV12-4
abundance: few
d_gene: TRBD1
CDR3nt: TGTGCCAGCAGCTCCGGGACAGGGTCCCCAGTTTACAATGAGCAGTTCTTC
CDR3aa: CASSSGTGSPVYNEQFF

j_gene: TRBJ2-7
len: 14
v_gene: TRBV20-1
abundance: many
d_gene: NA
CDR3nt: TGCAGTGCTAGAGATCAAAAAGGGGGTCTCGAGCAGTACTTC
CDR3aa: CSARDQKGGLEQYF

j_gene: TRBJ2-1
len: 16
v_gene: TRBV6-5
abundance: many
d_gene: TRBD1
CDR3nt: TGTGCCAGCAGTTACTACTCGGGGACAGTGGTAAATGAGCAGTTCTTC
CDR3aa: CASSYYSGTVVNEQFF

j_gene: TRBJ2-3
len: 14
v_gene: TRBV10-3
abundance: many
d_gene: NA
CDR3nt: TGTGCCATCATGGAACGAGAACAGACAGATACGCAGTATTTT
CDR3aa: CAIMEREQTDTQYF

j_gene: TRBJ1-1
len: 14
v_gene: TRBV5-1
abundance: many
d_gene: TRBD1
CDR3nt: TGCGCCAGCAGCTCGGGACAGGGGGCCACTGAAGCTTTCTTT
CDR3aa: CASSSGQGATEAFF

j_gene: TRBJ2-1
len: 12
v_gene: TRBV5-4
abundance: many
d_gene: NA
CDR3nt: TGTGCCAGCAGTTCGTTGACTGTTGAGCAGTTCTTC
CDR3aa: CASSSLTVEQFF

j_gene: TRBJ2-7
len: 12
v_gene: TRBV9
abundance: many
d_gene: NA
CDR3nt: TGTGCCAGCAGCCGGCGCGTCTACGAGCAGTACTTC
CDR3aa: CASSRRVYEQYF

j_gene: TRBJ2-7
len: 12
v_gene: TRBV5-6
abundance: many
d_gene: NA
CDR3nt: TGTGCCAGCAGTGTACTCTCCTACGAGCAGTACTTC
CDR3aa: CASSVLSYEQYF

j_gene: TRBJ2-2
len: 15
v_gene: TRBV12-3/TRBV12-4
abundance: many
d_gene: NA
CDR3nt: TGTGCCAGCAGTTTGAAGGGGGGTAACACCGGGGAGCTGTTTTTT
CDR3aa: CASSLKGGNTGELFF

j_gene: TRBJ1-1
len: 13
v_gene: TRBV2
abundance: NA
d_gene: NA
CDR3nt: TGTGCCAGCGGGGGACTGGGGATCACTGAAGCTTTCTTT
CDR3aa: CASGGLGITEAFF

j_gene: TRBJ2-3
len: 17
v_gene: TRBV7-2
abundance: many
d_gene: TRBD2
CDR3nt: TGTGCCAGCAGCTTGAGGCTAGCGGGGGCCTACACAGATACGCAGTATTTT
CDR3aa: CASSLRLAGAYTDTQYF

j_gene: TRBJ2-5
len: 14
v_gene: TRBV20-1
abundance: many
d_gene: NA
CDR3nt: TGCAGTGCTTGCCAGGGGGGAAAGAAAGAGACCCAGTACTTC
CDR3aa: CSACQGGKKETQYF

j_gene: TRBJ2-7
len: 17
v_gene: TRBV3-1
abundance: many
d_gene: NA
CDR3nt: TGTGCCAGCAGCCAAGTTACTCGTGTCAGGGACCCACACGAGCAGTACTTC
CDR3aa: CASSQVTRVRDPHEQYF

j_gene: TRBJ1-5
len: 15
v_gene: TRBV20-1
abundance: many
d_gene: NA
CDR3nt: TGCAGTGCTAGTCCCCCCGGCTATAGCAATCAGCCCCAGCATTTT
CDR3aa: CSASPPGYSNQPQHF

j_gene: TRBJ2-2
len: 15
v_gene: TRBV5-1
abundance: many
d_gene: NA
CDR3nt: TGCGCCAGCAGTTCGAGCAGGGGATACACCGGGGAGCTGTTTTTT
CDR3aa: CASSSSRGYTGELFF

j_gene: TRBJ1-4
len: 15
v_gene: TRBV7-9
abundance: many
d_gene: NA
CDR3nt: TGTGCCAGCAGTCGCTCCGGGGTGACTAATGAAAAACTGTTTTTT
CDR3aa: CASSRSGVTNEKLFF

j_gene: TRBJ2-3
len: 13
v_gene: TRBV7-8
abundance: NA
d_gene: NA
CDR3nt: TGTGCCAGCAGCCCGACAGGACGGGATACGCAGTATTTT
CDR3aa: CASSPTGRDTQYF

j_gene: TRBJ2-3
len: 14
v_gene: TRBV5-1
abundance: many
d_gene: NA
CDR3nt: TGCGCCAGCAGCGCCAGAGCCGGCACAGATACGCAGTATTTT
CDR3aa: CASSARAGTDTQYF

j_gene: TRBJ2-7
len: 17
v_gene: TRBV5-1
abundance: many
d_gene: NA
CDR3nt: TGCGCCAGCAGCTACACGGTGGCGGGATATTCCTCCTACGAGCAGTACTTC
CDR3aa: CASSYTVAGYSSYEQYF

j_gene: TRBJ2-5
len: 15
v_gene: TRBV7-9
abundance: many
d_gene: NA
CDR3nt: TGTGCCAGCAGCTTTCTCTCCCCGCGGTCAGAGACCCAGTACTTC
CDR3aa: CASSFLSPRSETQYF

j_gene: TRBJ2-2
len: 15
v_gene: TRBV29-1
abundance: few
d_gene: NA
CDR3nt: TGCAGCGTGATGAGGGGGGACGATTACACCGGGGAGCTGTTTTTT
CDR3aa: CSVMRGDDYTGELFF

j_gene: TRBJ2-1
len: 16
v_gene: TRBV5-1
abundance: many
d_gene: NA
CDR3nt: TGCGCCAGCAGCTTGGGGGACCGCTACCTCCTCAATGAGCAGTTCTTC
CDR3aa: CASSLGDRYLLNEQFF

j_gene: TRBJ2-3
len: 12
v_gene: TRBV5-6
abundance: few
d_gene: NA
CDR3nt: TGTGCCAGCAGCCAGTACACGTATACGCAGTATTTT
CDR3aa: CASSQYTYTQYF

j_gene: TRBJ2-2
len: 14
v_gene: TRBV2
abundance: few
d_gene: NA
CDR3nt: TGTGCCAGCAGTGAGAGAAGGGACACCGGGGAGCTGTTTTTT
CDR3aa: CASSERRDTGELFF

j_gene: TRBJ2-1
len: 17
v_gene: TRBV11-1
abundance: many
d_gene: TRBD2
CDR3nt: TGTGCCAGCAGCTTAGAGGGCGGGAGACCCTCCTACAATGAGCAGTTCTTC
CDR3aa: CASSLEGGRPSYNEQFF

j_gene: TRBJ2-3
len: 12
v_gene: TRBV27
abundance: many
d_gene: NA
CDR3nt: TGTGCCAGCAGTTTTCCCAGGGGTACGCAGTATTTT
CDR3aa: CASSFPRGTQYF

j_gene: TRBJ2-2
len: 14
v_gene: TRBV30
abundance: many
d_gene: NA
CDR3nt: TGTGCCTGGAGTCTCCGGGCCTACACCGGGGAGCTGTTTTTT
CDR3aa: CAWSLRAYTGELFF

j_gene: TRBJ2-7
len: 11
v_gene: TRBV29-1
abundance: many
d_gene: NA
CDR3nt: TGCAGCGGAGGCAGCACCTACGAGCAGTACTTC
CDR3aa: CSGGSTYEQYF

j_gene: TRBJ2-1
len: 11
v_gene: TRBV3-1
abundance: few
d_gene: NA
CDR3nt: TGTGCCAGCAGCCAAAGGAATGAGCAGTTCTTC
CDR3aa: CASSQRNEQFF

j_gene: TRBJ2-2
len: 15
v_gene: TRBV15
abundance: many
d_gene: TRBD1
CDR3nt: TGTGCCACCAGCAGGGGACAGTCCAACACCGGGGAGCTGTTTTTT
CDR3aa: CATSRGQSNTGELFF

j_gene: TRBJ2-2
len: 15
v_gene: TRBV7-7
abundance: many
d_gene: TRBD1
CDR3nt: TGTGCTAGCAGTCCCGGGACAGCCGTGACCGGGGAGCTGTTTTTT
CDR3aa: CASSPGTAVTGELFF

j_gene: TRBJ2-6
len: 16
v_gene: TRBV7-2
abundance: many
d_gene: NA
CDR3nt: TGTGCCAGCAGCTTAACCCCAGACCCTGGGGCCAACGTCCTGACTTTC
CDR3aa: CASSLTPDPGANVLTF

j_gene: TRBJ2-5
len: 17
v_gene: TRBV20-1
abundance: many
d_gene: NA
CDR3nt: TGCAGTGCTAGAGATGCCGGTTCTGTTAGGCACCAAGAGACCCAGTACTTC
CDR3aa: CSARDAGSVRHQETQYF

j_gene: TRBJ2-1
len: 15
v_gene: TRBV5-1
abundance: NA
d_gene: TRBD2
CDR3nt: TGCGCCAGCGGCATACTAAGCGGGGAGTACAATGAGCAGTTCTTC
CDR3aa: CASGILSGEYNEQFF

j_gene: TRBJ1-1
len: 16
v_gene: TRBV20-1
abundance: many
d_gene: TRBD1
CDR3nt: TGCAGTGCTTCTATACCCGGGGACAGGCCTGAGACTGAAGCTTTCTTT
CDR3aa: CSASIPGDRPETEAFF

j_gene: TRBJ1-1
len: 15
v_gene: TRBV5-1
abundance: many
d_gene: TRBD1
CDR3nt: TGCGCCAGCAGCCTGGGGCCAGGGGGTTACACTGAAGCTTTCTTT
CDR3aa: CASSLGPGGYTEAFF

j_gene: TRBJ1-2
len: 14
v_gene: TRBV29-1
abundance: many
d_gene: TRBD1
CDR3nt: TGCAGCGTTGCGGCTAGCGGACAGGTTTATGGCTACACCTTC
CDR3aa: CSVAASGQVYGYTF

j_gene: TRBJ2-4
len: 15
v_gene: TRBV6-2/TRBV6-3
abundance: many
d_gene: TRBD1
CDR3nt: TGTGCCAGCAGTTCTGGACAGGGGTCCAAAAACATTCAGTACTTC
CDR3aa: CASSSGQGSKNIQYF

j_gene: TRBJ2-7
len: 12
v_gene: TRBV20-1
abundance: many
d_gene: NA
CDR3nt: TGCAGTGCTCCTGCGAGGAACTACGAGCAGTACTTC
CDR3aa: CSAPARNYEQYF

j_gene: TRBJ2-1
len: 12
v_gene: TRBV3-1
abundance: many
d_gene: NA
CDR3nt: TGTGCCAGCAGCCCCCGGTTAGATCAGCAGTTCTTC
CDR3aa: CASSPRLDQQFF

j_gene: TRBJ2-1
len: 17
v_gene: TRBV29-1
abundance: many
d_gene: TRBD2
CDR3nt: TGCAGCGTTGTGGGGACTAGCGGGAAGGGAGCCTACAATGAGCAGTTCTTC
CDR3aa: CSVVGTSGKGAYNEQFF

j_gene: TRBJ1-5
len: 13
v_gene: TRBV7-3
abundance: few
d_gene: NA
CDR3nt: TGTGCCAGCAGCCAATCGGACAGTCAGCCCCAGCATTTT
CDR3aa: CASSQSDSQPQHF

j_gene: TRBJ2-7
len: 14
v_gene: TRBV5-1
abundance: many
d_gene: NA
CDR3nt: TGCGCCAGCAGCTTGGCCGGGGAAGGGTACGAGCAGTACTTC
CDR3aa: CASSLAGEGYEQYF

j_gene: TRBJ2-5
len: 13
v_gene: TRBV6-2/TRBV6-3
abundance: many
d_gene: NA
CDR3nt: TGTGCCAGCAGAAGTAGTAGGAAGGTTACCCAGTACTTC
CDR3aa: CASRSSRKVTQYF

j_gene: TRBJ1-5
len: 16
v_gene: TRBV20-1
abundance: many
d_gene: TRBD1
CDR3nt: TGCAGTGCTAGAGCCAGGGTTACAGGGGGCAATCAGCCCCAGCATTTT
CDR3aa: CSARARVTGGNQPQHF

j_gene: TRBJ2-3
len: 15
v_gene: TRBV7-3
abundance: many
d_gene: NA
CDR3nt: TGTGCCAGCAGCTTGGGTCGGCCTAGCACAGATACGCAGTATTTT
CDR3aa: CASSLGRPSTDTQYF

j_gene: TRBJ2-6
len: 16
v_gene: TRBV5-1
abundance: NA
d_gene: NA
CDR3nt: TGCGCCAGCAGCCCCTCCCCAGGTAGGGAGACCCACGTCCTGACTTTC
CDR3aa: CASSPSPGRETHVLTF

j_gene: TRBJ1-4
len: 14
v_gene: TRBV7-9
abundance: many
d_gene: NA
CDR3nt: TGTGCCAGCAGCTTTTCTGCAACTAATGAAAAACTGTTTTTT
CDR3aa: CASSFSATNEKLFF

j_gene: TRBJ1-1
len: 14
v_gene: TRBV20-1
abundance: many
d_gene: NA
CDR3nt: TGCAGTGCTAGAGCACAGGGAGGGAACACTGAAGCTTTCTTT
CDR3aa: CSARAQGGNTEAFF